One sample yielded the 27 T cell receptor beta chains listed below, sequenced in a study. One entry per CDR3 protein, called by TCRdb with MiXCR from the RT-PCR reads. The repertoire has about 680,000 distinct CDR3 sequences, 13% to 15% of them found once; the top ten carry around 3.3%. Source material: memory CD4+ T cells from blood. Every receptor here comes from a female donor in good health, serving as a healthy control.

The J gene is TRBJ2-2, the V gene TRBV20-1; possibly TRBD1 or TRBD2 for D (6 bases each). Trimming removed 4 bases at V and 0 bases at J, with 9 bases between. Per the germline V gene, CDR1 is DFQATT and CDR2 is SNEGSKA (reference sequence). This CDR3 region has 14 residues. CDR3 residues: CSATGAPNTGELFF. As DNA, the CDR3 is TGCAGTGCTACGGGGGCCCCGAACACCGGGGAGCTGTTTTTT.

The chain uses TRBV12-3 or TRBV12-4 and TRBJ2-7; TRBD2 agrees at 7 bases. The CDR3 spans 14 residues. The V segment lost 6 bases and the J segment 3 bases; nucleotides outside the gene matches: 8. The CDR3 DNA follows: TGTGCCAGCAGACCCGGGGGGAACTACTACGAGCAGTACTTC. Amino acids: CASRPGGNYYEQYF.

The V gene is TRBV7-2, the J gene TRBJ1-6, with D uncertain. Trimming stripped 4 bases from V and 6 bases from J, with 16 bases between. Per the germline V gene, CDR1 is SGHTA and CDR2 is FQGNSA. This CDR3 has 16 amino acids. DNA for the CDR3: TGTGCCAGCAGCTCGCCCCCTGGACGGCTTAATTCACCCCTCCACTTT. Its translation: CASSSPPGRLNSPLHF.

This clonotype has just a few counts. The J gene is TRBJ2-1, the V gene TRBV7-3; 9 positions match TRBD2. The CDR3 has 14 residues. The germline gives CDR1 SGHTA, CDR2 FQGTGA. Trimming took 5 bases from V and 9 from J; bases not matched to a gene: 8. The CDR3 DNA reads TGTGCCAGCAGCCGTAGCGGGAGTGGGGGTGAGCAGTTCTTC. It codes for CASSRSGSGGEQFF. Combining the CDR3 with reference TRBV7-3 and TRBJ2-1 gives the whole variable domain GAGVSQTPSNKVTEKGKYVELRCDPISGHTALYWYRQSLGQGPEFLIYFQGTGAADDSGLPNDRFFAVRPEGSVSTLKIQRTERGDSAVYLCASSRSGSGGEQFFGPGTRLTVL.

This rearrangement joins TRBV28 to TRBJ2-2; D not resolved. The CDR3 runs to 17 residues. Germline loops: CDR1 MDHEN, CDR2 SYDVKM. The germline V and J ends were trimmed by 2 bases and 7 bases, with 20 bases remaining between them. The CDR3 here is CASSLRLSRLNIGELFF. The CDR3 DNA follows: TGTGCCAGCAGTTTACGACTCTCCCGCTTAAATATCGGGGAGCTGTTTTTT.

This clonotype occurred many times. The genes are TRBV12-3 or TRBV12-4 and TRBJ2-1; the match to TRBD2 covers 7 bases. Trimming cost V 1 base and J 4 bases; bases outside gene matches: 7. The CDR3 has 16 residues. CDR3: CASSLVRGRAYNEQFF. As DNA, the CDR3 is TGTGCCAGCAGTTTAGTCCGGGGGAGGGCATACAATGAGCAGTTCTTC.

This clonotype was detected a few times. The chain couples TRBV27 to TRBJ2-1; D may be TRBD2 (5 bases). Trimming pared 5 bases from V and 4 bases from J, leaving 12 bases between. The germline V gene has CDR1 MNHEY and CDR2 SMNVEV (reference sequence). The CDR3 is made up of 14 amino acids. CDR3 coding DNA: TGTGCCAGCAGTGAGGCAGAGGGTTACAATGAGCAGTTCTTC. Translated, it gives CASSEAEGYNEQFF.

This clonotype has ten or more counts. The chain has TRBV28 and TRBJ2-4, with 8 bases lining up with TRBD1. The CDR3 is 15 amino acids. Germline assignment: CDR1 MDHEN and CDR2 SYDVKM. The J segment lost 6 bases and the V segment lost 4 bases, leaving 8 bases of the junction unmatched. The CDR3 protein is CASSSTGTGRNIQYF. CDR3 bases: TGTGCCAGCAGTTCGACCGGGACAGGACGAAACATTCAGTACTTC.

This chain links TRBV29-1 with TRBJ1-1, with 7 bases that match TRBD1. Germline CDR1 SQVTM, CDR2 ANQGSEA. J gave up 0 bases and V 7 bases, and 5 bases lay outside the gene matches. This CDR3 region has 13 residues. In DNA form, the CDR3 reads TGCAGCGGTTCTGGACAGGTGAACACTGAAGCTTTCTTT. Protein: CSGSGQVNTEAFF.

This clonotype was detected many times. The V gene is TRBV3-1, the J gene TRBJ2-5; 7 nucleotides align to TRBD1. The V gene's germline CDR1 is LGHDT and CDR2 YNNKEL (reference sequence). Unmatched junction bases numbered 11, after V lost 1 base and J lost 6 bases. This CDR3 is 16 amino acids long. CDR3 DNA sequence: TGTGCCAGCAGCCAAGGCCCAACAGGGGCGTGGAAGACCCAGTACTTC. This sequence encodes CASSQGPTGAWKTQYF.

This clonotype has just a few counts. The rearrangement uses TRBV7-3 and TRBJ2-1; 9 nucleotides agree with TRBD2. This CDR3 region has 16 residues. The germline gives CDR1 SGHTA, CDR2 FQGTGA. Germline trimming cut 0 bases from V and 8 bases from J; bases unmatched to any gene: 8. This chain's CDR3 is CASSLTGTSLFDEQFF. The CDR3 bases are TGTGCCAGCAGCTTAACCGGGACTAGCCTTTTCGATGAGCAGTTCTTC.

This clonotype has a count of ten or more. The V gene is TRBV6-5, the J gene TRBJ2-2, with TRBD2 identical over 11 bases. Germline values: CDR1 MNHEY, CDR2 SVGAGI. V was pared by 11 bases and J by 1 base, with 9 bases of the junction left unmatched. The CDR3 consists of 16 residues. CDR3 region: CAPNYGTSGNTGELFF. For the CDR3, the DNA is TGTGCCCCCAACTACGGGACTAGCGGGAACACCGGGGAGCTGTTTTTT.

This clonotype was recorded a few times. The genes are TRBV20-1 and TRBJ2-2; TRBD1 is a possible D gene (6 bases). V was shortened by 2 bases and J by 5 bases, with 12 bases between the two germline ends. This CDR3 contains 14 residues. Germline CDR1 is DFQATT and CDR2 is SNEGSKA (reference sequence). For the CDR3, the DNA is TGCAGTGCTAGAACACTCCAGGGGACCGGGGAGCTGTTTTTT. Amino acids: CSARTLQGTGELFF.

This clonotype was seen a few times. The genes are TRBV20-1 and TRBJ1-2; TRBD1 agrees at 9 bases. CDR1 is DFQATT, CDR2 SNEGSKA, per germline (reference sequence). This CDR3 has 12 amino acids. The DNA of the CDR3 is TGCAGCCAAACAGGACAGGGGTTTGGCTACACCTTC. Translation gives CSQTGQGFGYTF.

This clonotype occurred a few times. Written as DNA, the CDR3 is TGTGCCAGCAGCTCCGGGACTAGCGGTTTCAATGAGCAGTTCTTC. It encodes CASSSGTSGFNEQFF. The rearrangement links TRBV5-4 to TRBJ2-1, with TRBD2 identical over 11 bases. The trim removed 3 bases at V and 6 bases at J, leaving 5 bases unmatched. Germline loops: CDR1 SGHNT, CDR2 YYREEE (reference sequence). The CDR3 spans 15 residues. The full variable domain, rest sourced from reference TRBV5-4 and TRBJ2-1, is ETGVTQSPTHLIKTRGQQVTLRCSSQSGHNTVSWYQQALGQGPQFIFQYYREEENGRGNFPPRFSGLQFPNYSSELNVNALELDDSALYLCASSSGTSGFNEQFFGPGTRLTVL.

This clonotype was counted only a few times. The chain employs TRBV20-1 and TRBJ2-3; 9 bases are a match to TRBD2. CDR3 length: 15 amino acids. Germline CDR1 reads DFQATT; CDR2 reads SNEGSKA (reference sequence). The J segment lost 0 bases and the V segment lost 2 bases, leaving 3 bases of the junction unmatched. CDR3: CSARYSGSSTDTQYF. CDR3 nucleotide sequence: TGCAGTGCTAGATATAGCGGGAGCAGCACAGATACGCAGTATTTT.

The chain couples TRBV6-5 to TRBJ1-3, with D possibly TRBD1 on 6 matching bases. CDR1 and CDR2 (germline): MNHEY, SVGAGI. This CDR3 contains 15 residues. The germline V and J ends were trimmed by 2 bases and 2 bases, with 10 bases remaining between them. CDR3 residues: CASSYKTGPGNTIYF. The CDR3 nucleotides read TGTGCCAGCAGTTACAAGACAGGTCCTGGAAACACCATATATTTT.

This clonotype was seen repeatedly, ten times or more. V gene TRBV4-1 combines with J gene TRBJ1-3; tentative D call: TRBD1 (5 bases). The length of the CDR3 is 17 residues. Trimming stripped 3 bases from V and 2 bases from J, with 17 bases between. CDR1 and CDR2 from the germline V gene are MGHRA and YSYEKL. The CDR3 protein is CASSQRKSGTTGNTIYF. CDR3 bases: TGCGCCAGCAGCCAGCGGAAATCCGGGACCACTGGAAACACCATATATTTT.

The chain couples TRBV4-1 to TRBJ2-3; 9 nucleotides line up with TRBD2. The CDR3 is 15 amino acids. Germline V gives CDR1 MGHRA, CDR2 YSYEKL. The V gene end was trimmed by 4 bases and the J gene end by 6 bases; junction bases not matched to a gene: 8. The CDR3 loop reads CASSREREVEDTQYF. In DNA, the CDR3 is TGCGCCAGCAGCCGCGAGCGGGAGGTGGAGGATACGCAGTATTTT.

Only a few counts were recorded for this clonotype. The chain employs TRBV6-2 or TRBV6-3 and TRBJ2-1, with a possible D match to TRBD2 (6 bases). The CDR3 is made up of 14 amino acids. V dropped 8 bases and J dropped 9 bases, with 20 bases sitting between them. The germline V gene encodes CDR1 MNHEY and CDR2 SVGEGT. The CDR3 DNA reads as TGTGCCAGCTGCCGGACTATGGCTGCGGGTGAGCAGTTCTTC. Protein product: CASCRTMAAGEQFF.

The genes are TRBV9 and TRBJ1-2; 10 bases align to TRBD1. Trimming took 4 bases from V and 6 from J; bases not matched to a gene: 6. From germline, CDR1 is SGDLS and CDR2 YYNGEE. CDR3 size: 14 residues. CDR3 nucleotides: TGTGCCAGCAGCTTGGCCGGGACAGGGGATGGCTACACCTTC. Protein product: CASSLAGTGDGYTF.

This clonotype has a handful of counts. The rearrangement joins TRBV24-1 to TRBJ2-1, with 8 bases aligning to TRBD2. Looked up from germline, CDR1 is KGHDR and CDR2 is SFDVKD. This CDR3 has 17 amino acids. With V trimmed by 0 bases and J by 6 bases, 9 bases remained unmatched. The DNA of the CDR3 is TGTGCCACCAGTGATTTGGCCTCTAGCGGGTTAAGCAATGAGCAGTTCTTC. Protein product: CATSDLASSGLSNEQFF.

This clonotype was counted between two and nine times. The chain carries TRBV12-3 or TRBV12-4 and TRBJ1-2; possibly TRBD1 for D (6 bases). V dropped 6 bases and J dropped 8 bases, with 19 bases sitting between them. The CDR3 runs to 14 residues. CDR3 DNA: TGTGCCAGCAGCCCGGGACACATTCTTGAGGGCTACACCTTC. Its translation is CASSPGHILEGYTF.

At least ten counts were recorded for this clonotype. The chain carries TRBV11-2 and TRBJ2-1; 11 bases are a match to TRBD2. Germline V gives CDR1 SGHAT, CDR2 FQNNGV. This CDR3 contains 16 residues. Trimming at V came to 3 bases and at J to 10 bases, leaving 11 bases not matched to a gene. CDR3 sequence: CASSLLAGGPPTEQFF. The CDR3, as DNA: TGTGCCAGCAGCTTGCTAGCGGGAGGTCCACCAACGGAGCAGTTCTTC.

The V gene is TRBV10-3, the J gene TRBJ1-2; a possible D gene is TRBD1 (6 bases). CDR1 and CDR2 from the germline V gene are ENHRY and SYGVKD. The ends were cut back, 4 bases at V and 7 bases at J, with 25 bases in the middle. The CDR3 covers 17 residues. The CDR3: CAISASGRGVGRGGYTF. For the CDR3, the DNA is TGTGCCATCAGTGCTTCGGGCAGGGGCGTAGGACGGGGTGGCTACACCTTC.

This clonotype has ten or more counts. This chain uses TRBV6-2 or TRBV6-3 with TRBJ2-5; 11 bases match TRBD2. Germline CDR1 reads MNHEY; CDR2 reads SVGEGT. CDR3 length: 14 amino acids. Trimming cost V 7 bases and J 2 bases; bases outside gene matches: 3. CDR3 DNA: TGTGCCAGCAACCCTAGCGGGAGGCAAGAGACCCAGTACTTC. Its protein is CASNPSGRQETQYF.

The V call is TRBV11-2, the J call TRBJ1-4; D is possibly TRBD1 (6 bases). The germline gives CDR1 SGHAT, CDR2 FQNNGV. V was clipped by 1 base and J by 8 bases, with 14 bases between them. This CDR3 is built from 15 residues. The CDR3 bases are TGTGCCAGCAGCTTAGTTCGGGGGGCGTACGAAAAACTGTTTTTT. The encoded protein is CASSLVRGAYEKLFF. Complete variable domain (other parts from reference TRBV11-2 and TRBJ1-4): EAGVAQSPRYKIIEKRQSVAFWCNPISGHATLYWYQQILGQGPKLLIQFQNNGVVDDSQLPKDRFSAERLKGVDSTLKIQPAKLEDSAVYLCASSLVRGAYEKLFFGSGTQLSVL.